The TCR beta chain under discussion was sequenced for a study of T cell responses to AZD1222 COVID-19 vaccine. General study results and limits: The repertoires were collected only after the peak T cell response. In a largely white British group with more females than males, clonal diversity was possibly underestimated. Of the AZD1222 recipients, only five to seven were seropositive at baseline.

As to this clone: Its antigen is still unknown.

The method was immunoSEQ multiplex PCR; TCRdb's version includes in-frame clones alone and lacks a portion of them. The sample contains 90,000 to 150,000 clones, about nine tenths of which appear only once. Trimming removed 1 base at V and 6 bases at J, with 14 bases between. Germline lookup yields CDR1 KGHSH and CDR2 LQKENI. This CDR3 comprises 15 residues. Sequencing used peripheral blood, obtained 28 days after the second AZD1222 dose. This receptor was obtained from an adult who received the AZD1222 COVID-19 vaccine. The chain uses TRBV18 and TRBJ2-3; no clear D. CDR3 coding DNA: TGTGCCAGCTCACCACTCCAGCCGCCAAGGGATACGCAGTATTTT. This gives the protein CASSPLQPPRDTQYF. Based on the CDR3 plus reference TRBV18 and TRBJ2-3, the full variable domain is NAGVMQNPRHLVRRRGQEARLRCSPMKGHSHVYWYRQLPEEGLKFMVYLQKENIIDESGMPKERFSAEFPKEGPSILRIQQVVRGDSAAYFCASSPLQPPRDTQYFGPGTRLTVL.